The next 22 T cell receptor beta chains were all read from a single sample in a study of blood T cell repertoires in COVID-19. The protocol was immunoSEQ multiplex PCR, while the TCRdb copy is restricted to in-frame clones and leaves out a portion. The data show about 240,000 clones, around 86% seen once. The specimen sequenced was peripheral blood. The source of these receptors is a woman aged 55-70 years with active or convalescent COVID-19.

V usage is TRBV5-1 and J usage is TRBJ2-5; possible D gene TRBD2, 6 bases. V was trimmed by 4 bases and J by 1 base, leaving 17 bases between them. The CDR3 is 16 amino acids. Germline CDR1 SGHRS, CDR2 YFSETQ. The CDR3, as DNA: TGCGCCAGCAGCCGCGAGGGCCACGGGGGCCAAGAGACCCAGTACTTC. This encodes CASSREGHGGQETQYF.

This chain links TRBV6-5 with TRBJ2-5, with 7 positions matching TRBD1. This CDR3 comprises 14 residues. The germline V gene encodes CDR1 MNHEY and CDR2 SVGAGI. The V and J ends lost 5 bases and 5 bases, in that order; junction bases with no gene match: 8. The CDR3 nucleotides are TGTGCCAGCAGTCGACAGGGAAGGCGGGAGACCCAGTACTTC. Encoded protein: CASSRQGRRETQYF.

The chain couples TRBV4-1 to TRBJ2-4; tentatively, D is TRBD1 (6 bases). The ends were cut back, 0 bases at V and 1 base at J, with 22 bases in the middle. The CDR3 has 20 amino acids. CDR1 is MGHRA and CDR2 is YSYEKL in the germline V gene. For the CDR3, the DNA is TGCGCCAGCAGCCAAGATCTAGCAGGGGAGATTACGTTGGCCAAAAACATTCAGTACTTC. Translating gives CASSQDLAGEITLAKNIQYF.

The chain recombines TRBV30 with TRBJ2-1, with TRBD2 matching 11 bases. Germline assignment: CDR1 GTSNPN and CDR2 SVGIG (reference sequence). V lost 8 bases and J lost 4; bases outside the gene matches: 7. This CDR3 region has 14 residues. The CDR3 DNA is TGTGCCGGAAGACTAGCGGGGAAATACAATGAGCAGTTCTTC. Its protein product is CAGRLAGKYNEQFF.

The V and J genes are TRBV30 and TRBJ1-2; weak D call: TRBD1 (5 bases). Per germline, CDR1 GTSNPN and CDR2 SVGIG (reference sequence). The germline V and J ends were trimmed by 3 bases and 4 bases, with 12 bases remaining between them. The length of the CDR3 is 13 residues. The CDR3 protein is CAWRVKTVYGYTF. The CDR3, as DNA: TGTGCCTGGAGGGTAAAGACAGTCTATGGCTACACCTTC.

This chain connects TRBV30 to TRBJ2-2, with TRBD1 matching 7 bases. The CDR3 is 15 residues long. The germline V gene has CDR1 GTSNPN and CDR2 SVGIG (reference sequence). Losses at the gene ends were 2 bases for V and 0 bases for J; bases not matched to a gene: 3. CDR3 residues: CAWSKGTANTGELFF. The CDR3 bases are TGTGCCTGGAGTAAAGGGACAGCGAACACCGGGGAGCTGTTTTTT.

The chain recombines TRBV6-5 with TRBJ1-3; TRBD1 matches at 8 bases. V lost 6 bases, J lost 4 bases, and 5 bases stayed unmatched. The CDR3 length is 14 residues. The germline CDR1 and CDR2 sequences are MNHEY and SVGAGI. The CDR3 DNA is TGTGCCAGCAGGGCAGGGGGCTCGGGAAACACCATATATTTT. Translation: CASRAGGSGNTIYF.

This clone was counted a few times. The J gene is TRBJ1-5, the V gene TRBV19; D uncertain. Germline V gene data show CDR1 as LNHDA and CDR2 as SQIVND (reference sequence). The CDR3 contains 15 residues. Trimming pared 7 bases from V and 3 bases from J, leaving 16 bases between. As DNA, the CDR3 is TGTGCCAGTACCGGAAACCCAGGAATCAATCAGCCCCAGCATTTT. Residues: CASTGNPGINQPQHF.

The chain employs TRBV10-1 and TRBJ2-7; 9 positions agree with TRBD2. The CDR3 has 15 amino acids. Germline V gene lookup returns CDR1 WNHNN and CDR2 SYGVQD (reference sequence). With 4 bases clipped from V and 2 bases from J, the junction kept 6 bases outside the gene matches. CDR3 loop: CASSVATSGPYEQYF. The CDR3, as DNA: TGCGCCAGCAGTGTGGCGACTAGCGGTCCCTACGAGCAGTACTTC.

The table lists this clone with a few counts. The J gene is TRBJ1-2, the V gene TRBV6-1; the D is unclear. This CDR3 is 15 amino acids long. Germline assignment: CDR1 MNHNS and CDR2 SASEGT. V lost 2 bases and J lost 0, with 10 bases in between. The CDR3 region is CASSENEGSNYGYTF. In DNA form, the CDR3 reads TGTGCCAGCAGTGAAAATGAGGGATCTAACTATGGCTACACCTTC.

The genes are TRBV6-2 or TRBV6-3 and TRBJ1-2; 8 nucleotides match TRBD1. J lost 7 bases, V lost 5 bases, and 18 bases had no gene match. The CDR3 sequence is 17 residues long. Germline lookup yields CDR1 MNHEY and CDR2 SVGEGT. This CDR3 is CASSRIWRSGGASGYTF. The CDR3 DNA is TGTGCCAGCAGTCGCATATGGCGATCAGGGGGCGCATCTGGCTACACCTTC.

The chain carries TRBV6-5 and TRBJ2-4; possible D gene TRBD2, 5 bases. The length of the CDR3 is 15 residues. Germline V gene lookup returns CDR1 MNHEY and CDR2 SVGAGI. V lost 2 bases to trimming and J lost 3 bases, with 11 bases between them. The CDR3 sequence is CASSYRGVGKNIQYF. The CDR3 bases are TGTGCCAGCAGTTACCGGGGAGTGGGCAAAAACATTCAGTACTTC.

V is TRBV20-1 and J is TRBJ1-1, with 9 positions matching TRBD1. The CDR3 contains 18 residues. The junction had 25 bases not matched to a gene; V was cut back by 3 bases and J by 11 bases. CDR1 and CDR2 from the germline V gene are DFQATT and SNEGSKA (reference sequence). The CDR3 loop is CSASPVVGQGKTGLSAFF. DNA for the CDR3: TGCAGTGCTAGTCCAGTGGTCGGACAGGGGAAGACCGGCCTGAGTGCTTTCTTT.

The chain carries TRBV11-2 and TRBJ1-5, with 8 bases that match TRBD1. The germline V gene encodes CDR1 SGHAT and CDR2 FQNNGV. The CDR3 is 14 amino acids. Losses at the gene ends were 4 bases for V and 5 bases for J; bases not matched to a gene: 4. The CDR3 here is CASSSMTGDQPQHF. The DNA of the CDR3 is TGTGCCAGCAGCTCAATGACAGGGGATCAGCCCCAGCATTTT. Using reference TRBV11-2 and TRBJ1-5 for the parts outside the CDR3, the full variable domain is EAGVAQSPRYKIIEKRQSVAFWCNPISGHATLYWYQQILGQGPKLLIQFQNNGVVDDSQLPKDRFSAERLKGVDSTLKIQPAKLEDSAVYLCASSSMTGDQPQHFGDGTRLSIL.

With respect to this clone: The germline gene is not matched at one end of the junction; a read error may be the cause. The V call is TRBV7-7, the J call TRBJ2-5; 7 positions agree with TRBD2. CDR1 SSHAT and CDR2 FNYEAQ come from the germline V gene (reference sequence). The CDR3 has 14 amino acids. The CDR3 protein is CASSQAGYQETQYF. The CDR3 coding sequence is TGTGCTAGCAGCCAAGCGGGGTACCAAGAGACCCAGTACTTC. The full variable domain, with the rest looked up from reference TRBV7-7 and TRBJ2-5, is GAGVSQSPRYKVTKRGQDVTLRCDPISSHATLYWYQQALGQGPEFLTYFNYEAQPDKSGLPSDRFSAERPEGSISTLTIQRTEQRDSAMYRCASSQAGYQETQYFGPGTRLLVL.

The chain uses TRBV6-6 and TRBJ1-6; weak D call: TRBD1 (6 bases). With 4 bases removed from V and 6 bases from J, the gap between germline ends came to 13 bases. CDR1 MNHNY and CDR2 SVGAGI come from the germline V gene (reference sequence). The CDR3 extends over 15 amino acids. This CDR3 reads CASSSGAPANSPLHF. The CDR3 DNA sequence: TGTGCCAGCAGTTCAGGGGCACCCGCTAATTCACCCCTCCACTTT.

The J gene is TRBJ1-2, the V gene TRBV7-3; maybe TRBD1 (6 bases). The ends were cut back, 0 bases at V and 6 bases at J, with 8 bases in the middle. Germline CDR1 and CDR2: SGHTA and FQGTGA. CDR3 length: 13 residues. The CDR3 DNA reads TGTGCCAGCAGCTTAACGGCAGGGGATGGCTACACCTTC. Amino acid sequence: CASSLTAGDGYTF.

The chain combines TRBV7-2 with TRBJ1-2; TRBD1 matches 7 bases. This CDR3 contains 13 residues. Per germline, CDR1 SGHTA and CDR2 FQGNSA. Trimming took 1 base from V and 8 from J; bases not matched to a gene: 4. CDR3 loop: CASSLVRGEGYTF. For the CDR3, the DNA is TGTGCCAGCAGCTTAGTCAGGGGGGAGGGCTACACCTTC.

In this sample, this clone turned up a few times. The V call is TRBV3-1 (or the pseudogene TRBV3-2), the J call TRBJ1-4; D is undetermined. Trimming stripped 5 bases from V and 6 bases from J, with 16 bases between. The CDR3 is 15 residues long. CDR1 is LGHDT, CDR2 YNNKEL, per germline (reference sequence). CDR3 sequence: CASSEYQANHEKLFF. CDR3 in DNA: TGTGCCAGCAGCGAGTATCAGGCGAACCATGAAAAACTGTTTTTT.

The gene calls are TRBV6-1 and TRBJ1-1; TRBD1 is a possible D gene (5 bases). Trimming took off 2 bases at V and 4 bases at J, with 14 bases between the two ends. Germline-derived CDR1 and CDR2 are MNHNS and SASEGT. The length of the CDR3 is 15 residues. Written as DNA, the CDR3 is TGTGCCAGCAGTGAACTGCAGGGAGGAACCACTGAAGCTTTCTTT. Translated: CASSELQGGTTEAFF.

The chain couples TRBV5-6 to TRBJ1-6; 11 nucleotides match TRBD1. The CDR3 sequence is 15 residues long. The J segment lost 11 bases and the V segment lost 3 bases, leaving 7 bases of the junction unmatched. The germline CDR1 and CDR2 sequences are SGHDT and YYEEEE. This chain's CDR3 is CASSSRDRGFAPLHF. The CDR3 DNA is TGTGCCAGCAGCTCGAGGGACAGGGGGTTTGCACCCCTCCACTTT.

V usage is TRBV6-5 and J usage is TRBJ1-1; D not certain. Germline V gene lookup returns CDR1 MNHEY and CDR2 SVGAGI. V shed 7 bases and J shed 1 base, with 10 bases lying between them. The CDR3 length is 13 residues. Written as DNA, the CDR3 is TGTGCCAGCATGAGGGCGGAGAACACTGAAGCTTTCTTT. It translates to CASMRAENTEAFF.